A selection of T cell receptor beta chains follows, all from one sample in a study of shared clonotypes between healthy human individuals. Assay used: immunoSEQ multiplex PCR; TCRdb lists only in-frame clones, some missing. This sample carries under 600,000 clones, around 97% of them seen once, and the ten largest clones take roughly 0.05%. The sequencing sample was made of naive CD4+ T cells sorted from blood. The receptors come from a woman aged 25 to 39 in good health. Both conserved end residues are part of each CDR3. A D gene is named only where the DNA matches it firmly. Clone size, where shown, is once, few, many, or a class for clones that have expanded.

clone_size: .; v_call: TRBV5-1; d_call: TRBD1; j_call: TRBJ2-2; cdr3_aa: CASRNTGGTGELFF; cdr3_nt: TGCGCCAGCAGGAACACAGGGGGCACCGGGGAGCTGTTTTTT
clone_size: .; v_call: TRBV9; d_call: TRBD2; j_call: TRBJ2-1; cdr3_aa: CASSAVGLATYNEQFF; cdr3_nt: TGTGCCAGCAGCGCTGTCGGACTAGCGACTTACAATGAGCAGTTCTTC
clone_size: .; v_call: TRBV4-2; d_call: .; j_call: TRBJ2-5; cdr3_aa: CASSEDSLTQYF; cdr3_nt: TGTGCCAGCAGCGAGGACAGCCTGACCCAGTACTTC
clone_size: once; v_call: TRBV6-5; d_call: .; j_call: TRBJ2-6; cdr3_aa: CASSWSPSTGANVLTF; cdr3_nt: TGTGCCAGCAGTTGGTCCCCGTCCACGGGGGCCAACGTCCTGACTTTC
clone_size: .; v_call: TRBV4-1; d_call: TRBD2; j_call: TRBJ2-7; cdr3_aa: CASSQGSGRYSYEQYF; cdr3_nt: TGCGCCAGCAGCCAAGGGAGCGGGAGGTATTCCTACGAGCAGTACTTC
clone_size: once; v_call: TRBV28; d_call: .; j_call: TRBJ1-2; cdr3_aa: CASNGRWSYGYTF; cdr3_nt: TGTGCCAGCAACGGTCGTTGGAGCTATGGCTACACCTTC
clone_size: once; v_call: TRBV6-6; d_call: .; j_call: TRBJ1-5; cdr3_aa: CASSYGSNQPQHF; cdr3_nt: TGTGCCAGCAGTTACGGGAGCAATCAGCCCCAGCATTTT
clone_size: .; v_call: TRBV11-2; d_call: .; j_call: TRBJ1-1; cdr3_aa: CASSLGPGARTEAFF; cdr3_nt: TGTGCCAGCAGCTTAGGGCCAGGGGCGAGGACTGAAGCTTTCTTT
clone_size: .; v_call: TRBV2; d_call: .; j_call: TRBJ2-7; cdr3_aa: CASQGALALEQYF; cdr3_nt: TGTGCCTCCCAGGGAGCCCTAGCTCTCGAGCAGTACTTC
clone_size: .; v_call: TRBV19; d_call: TRBD1; j_call: TRBJ2-3; cdr3_aa: CASSMAPGTGPDTQYF; cdr3_nt: TGTGCCAGTAGTATGGCCCCCGGGACAGGGCCAGATACGCAGTATTTT
clone_size: .; v_call: TRBV18; d_call: TRBD1; j_call: TRBJ1-4; cdr3_aa: CASSPTGASNEKLFF; cdr3_nt: TGTGCCAGCTCACCGACAGGGGCATCTAATGAAAAACTGTTTTTT
clone_size: .; v_call: TRBV5-4; d_call: .; j_call: TRBJ2-1; cdr3_aa: CASRSINEQFF; cdr3_nt: TGTGCCAGCAGGTCCATCAATGAGCAGTTCTTC
clone_size: .; v_call: TRBV5-4; d_call: TRBD1; j_call: TRBJ1-5; cdr3_aa: CASSPGTEPNQPQHF; cdr3_nt: TGTGCCAGCAGCCCCGGGACAGAGCCTAATCAGCCCCAGCATTTT
clone_size: .; v_call: TRBV28; d_call: .; j_call: TRBJ1-5; cdr3_aa: CASALSPPHRENQPQHF; cdr3_nt: TGTGCCAGCGCACTCTCCCCCCCACACAGGGAGAATCAGCCCCAGCATTTT
clone_size: few; v_call: TRBV11-2; d_call: .; j_call: TRBJ1-1; cdr3_aa: CASSLTENTEAFF; cdr3_nt: TGTGCCAGCAGCTTGACAGAGAACACTGAAGCTTTCTTT
clone_size: .; v_call: TRBV6-5; d_call: TRBD2; j_call: TRBJ2-3; cdr3_aa: CASRGDYTDTQYF; cdr3_nt: TGTGCCAGCAGGGGGGACTACACAGATACGCAGTATTTT
clone_size: once; v_call: TRBV10-3; d_call: .; j_call: TRBJ2-2; cdr3_aa: CAIRDTGELFF; cdr3_nt: TGTGCCATCAGGGACACCGGGGAGCTGTTTTTT
clone_size: .; v_call: TRBV10-1; d_call: .; j_call: TRBJ2-1; cdr3_aa: CASSESGLNNEQFF; cdr3_nt: TGCGCCAGCAGTGAGTCAGGACTCAACAATGAGCAGTTCTTC
clone_size: .; v_call: TRBV9; d_call: .; j_call: TRBJ1-3; cdr3_aa: CASSEGGLGNTIYF; cdr3_nt: TGTGCCAGCAGCGAGGGGGGTCTTGGAAACACCATATATTTT
clone_size: .; v_call: TRBV30; d_call: .; j_call: TRBJ2-7; cdr3_aa: CAWGPWESSPEQYF; cdr3_nt: TGTGCCTGGGGGCCCTGGGAGTCAAGTCCCGAGCAGTACTTC
clone_size: .; v_call: TRBV2; d_call: .; j_call: TRBJ1-3; cdr3_aa: CASSYDSKISGNTIYF; cdr3_nt: TGTGCCAGCAGTTACGACAGCAAAATCTCTGGAAACACCATATATTTT
clone_size: .; v_call: TRBV18; d_call: .; j_call: TRBJ2-3; cdr3_aa: CASSPDGQNTQYF; cdr3_nt: TGTGCCAGCTCACCGGATGGACAGAATACGCAGTATTTT
clone_size: .; v_call: TRBV5-4; d_call: .; j_call: TRBJ1-1; cdr3_aa: CASSPGTNTEAFF; cdr3_nt: TGTGCCAGCAGCCCCGGTACCAACACTGAAGCTTTCTTT
clone_size: .; v_call: TRBV28; d_call: .; j_call: TRBJ1-1; cdr3_aa: CASSLSRATEAFF; cdr3_nt: TGTGCCAGCAGTTTATCCAGGGCGACTGAAGCTTTCTTT
clone_size: .; v_call: TRBV19; d_call: .; j_call: TRBJ1-5; cdr3_aa: CASRGIVEPQHF; cdr3_nt: TGTGCCAGTAGAGGGATTGTGGAGCCCCAGCATTTT
clone_size: .; v_call: TRBV28; d_call: .; j_call: TRBJ1-2; cdr3_aa: CASRRGTNYGYTF; cdr3_nt: TGTGCCAGCCGCCGGGGAACTAACTATGGCTACACCTTC
clone_size: .; v_call: TRBV5-4; d_call: TRBD2; j_call: TRBJ2-2; cdr3_aa: CASSLRTSGRTGTGELFF; cdr3_nt: TGTGCCAGCAGCTTGAGGACTAGCGGGAGGACGGGCACCGGGGAGCTGTTTTTT
clone_size: .; v_call: TRBV28; d_call: .; j_call: TRBJ2-1; cdr3_aa: CASTEGDYAGNEQFF; cdr3_nt: TGTGCCAGCACCGAGGGGGACTACGCTGGGAATGAGCAGTTCTTC